The 22 T cell receptor beta chains below come from one sample, sequenced in a study of T cells after yellow fever vaccination. Via MiXCR, TCRdb re-called the 5' RACE reads, giving one row per CDR3 protein. The sample comprises about 300,000 distinct CDR3 sequences, around 6.8% of which are singletons, and about 18% rests with the top ten. This material consisted of PBMCs, taken about 49 days after the first yellow fever vaccination. Receptors were obtained from a young man who received the YFV17D yellow fever vaccine.

This clonotype occurred a few times. The chain combines TRBV6-2 or TRBV6-3 with TRBJ2-3; 7 nucleotides line up with TRBD1. CDR3 size: 14 residues. Germline CDR1 reads MNHEY; CDR2 reads SVGEGT. V was clipped by 10 bases and J by 4 bases; unmatched bases: 11. DNA of the CDR3: TGTGCCACTTCCTCGACAGGGCACGCAGATACGCAGTATTTT. Its protein is CATSSTGHADTQYF.

This clonotype was seen more than once but under ten times. The V gene is TRBV21-1, the J gene TRBJ2-3; the table's TRBD1 call for D was not verified on the DNA. TRBV21-1 corresponds to a pseudogene. The CDR3 contains 21 residues. CDR3 bases: TGTGCCAGCAGCAAAGCGCCCCGGGGGGGGGGAAGAAGCACTTACACAGATACGCAGTATTTT. It yields the protein CASSKAPRGGGRSTYTDTQYF.

This chain uses TRBV10-2 with TRBJ2-7, with D unclear. Trimming pared 6 bases from V and 2 bases from J, leaving 14 bases between. This CDR3 has 14 amino acids. CDR1 and CDR2 from the germline V gene are WSHSY and SAAADI. The CDR3, as DNA: TGCGCCAGCAGCCCTTTTGACTGGACCTACGAGCAGTACGTC. It is translated as CASSPFDWTYEQYV.

The chain employs TRBV6-2 or TRBV6-3 and TRBJ2-4, with D tentatively TRBD1 (5 bases). Per the germline V gene, CDR1 is MNHEY and CDR2 is SVGEGT. Trimming shortened V by 7 bases and J by 0 bases, and 13 bases separated the two germline ends. This CDR3 is 15 amino acids long. CDR3 protein: CASTPDRLAKNIQYF. The CDR3 nucleotides read TGTGCCAGCACTCCCGACAGACTAGCCAAAAACATTCAGTACTTC.

This clonotype has just a few counts. The rearrangement links TRBV5-6 to TRBJ2-7; either TRBD1 or TRBD2 may fit D (7 bases each). This CDR3 region has 14 residues. The V gene lost 1 base and the J gene lost 5 bases, with 13 bases spanning the gap. Germline CDR1 is SGHDT and CDR2 is YYEEEE. CDR3 in DNA: TGTGCCAGCAGCTTGACAGGGGAGGGAGACGAGCAGTACGTC. Its translation is CASSLTGEGDEQYV.

The rearrangement uses TRBV7-2 and TRBJ2-5, with a tentative D call TRBD1 (6 bases). The V end lost 1 base, the J end lost 5 bases, and 14 bases lay between the germline ends. This CDR3 is 15 amino acids long. Per the germline V gene, CDR1 is SGHTA and CDR2 is FQGNSA. The CDR3 sequence: CASSLVGQGRETQYF. CDR3 DNA sequence: TGTGCCAGCAGCTTAGTTGGGCAGGGGCGGGAGACCCAGTACTTC.

The chain recombines TRBV7-9 with TRBJ1-2; 9 nucleotides agree with TRBD1. Unmatched junction bases numbered 4, after V lost 3 bases and J lost 5 bases. The CDR3 loop spans 14 amino acids. CDR1 is SEHNR and CDR2 is FQNEAQ in the germline V gene (reference sequence). The CDR3 nucleotides read TGTGCCAGCAGCTTTGGGACAGGGAAGTATGGCTACACCTTC. Translating it yields CASSFGTGKYGYTF.

This clonotype showed up many times. This sequence joins TRBV12-3 or TRBV12-4 and TRBJ1-1; possibly TRBD1 for D (5 bases). Trimming pared 4 bases from V and 1 base from J, leaving 16 bases between. The CDR3 loop spans 16 amino acids. CDR3 in amino acids: CASSYRDGLKNTEAFF. The CDR3 bases are TGTGCCAGCAGTTACCGGGACGGGTTGAAGAACACTGAAGCTTTCTTT.

Many counts were recorded for this clonotype. The chain combines TRBV7-2 with TRBJ2-3; 11 nucleotides line up with TRBD2. V lost 1 base to trimming and J lost 1 base; unmatched junction nucleotides: 4. The CDR3 extends over 17 amino acids. Germline V gives CDR1 SGHTA, CDR2 FQGNSA. CDR3 residues: CASSLGVSGGGTDTQYF. The CDR3 nucleotides read TGTGCCAGCAGCTTAGGTGTTAGCGGGGGGGGCACAGATACGCAGTATTTT.

This clonotype has a handful of counts. This chain connects TRBV7-6 to TRBJ2-1, with 8 bases lining up with TRBD2. In germline, CDR1 is SGHVS, CDR2 FNYEAQ. V dropped 4 bases and J dropped 9; count of bases not matched to a gene: 11. CDR3 length: 15 amino acids. The CDR3 loop is CASSSGASGLFEQFF. Here the CDR3 DNA reads TGTGCCAGCAGCTCCGGGGCTAGCGGGCTATTTGAGCAGTTCTTC.

In its sample, this clonotype was seen a few times. The V gene is TRBV5-4, the J gene TRBJ1-2; 12 bases are shared with TRBD1. Germline CDR1 SGHNT, CDR2 YYREEE (reference sequence). The V gene end was trimmed by 4 bases and the J gene end by 4 bases; junction bases not matched to a gene: 5. The CDR3 runs to 15 residues. CDR3: CASSTGTGGFYGYTF. CDR3 coding DNA: TGTGCCAGCAGCACCGGGACAGGGGGCTTCTATGGCTACACCTTC.

CDR3 nucleotide sequence: TGTGCCAGCAGGTTTCAAGGGTTCAATGAGCAGTTCTTC. Translation gives CASRFQGFNEQFF. V gene TRBV6-1 combines with J gene TRBJ2-1; no clear D gene. This CDR3 has 13 amino acids. Trimming left V 6 bases short and J 6 bases short, with 12 bases between. The germline V gene encodes CDR1 MNHNS and CDR2 SASEGT.

This clonotype was seen a handful of times. The CDR3 here is CAISLRDTNTEAFF. The CDR3 DNA sequence: TGTGCCATCAGCCTCAGGGATACGAACACTGAAGCTTTCTTT. The chain couples TRBV10-3 to TRBJ1-1; possibly TRBD1 for D (5 bases). V shed 6 bases and J shed 1 base, with 12 bases lying between them. This CDR3 spans 14 amino acids. Germline CDR1 ENHRY, CDR2 SYGVKD.

This clonotype occurred a few times. The V and J genes are TRBV10-3 and TRBJ2-5; D possibly corresponds to TRBD2 (6 bases). Trimming removed 2 bases at V and 1 base at J, with 11 bases between. This CDR3 region has 15 residues. Germline CDR1 is ENHRY and CDR2 is SYGVKD. The chain's CDR3 is CAISESWGVQETQYF. The CDR3 DNA sequence: TGTGCCATCAGTGAGAGCTGGGGGGTCCAAGAGACCCAGTACTTC.

This chain connects TRBV20-1 to TRBJ2-5; no reliable D call. The CDR3 contains 13 residues. CDR1 DFQATT and CDR2 SNEGSKA come from the germline V gene (reference sequence). Trimming stripped 3 bases from V and 5 bases from J, with 13 bases between. The CDR3 DNA reads as TGCAGTGCTAGTGCCCGACCTGGGGAGACCCAGTACTTC. Its translation is CSASARPGETQYF.

This clonotype was recorded at least ten times. The chain has TRBV4-1 and TRBJ2-7, with 12 bases that match TRBD1. CDR3 length: 18 residues. V lost 0 bases, J lost 3 bases, and 9 bases stayed unmatched. Germline CDR1 reads MGHRA; CDR2 reads YSYEKL. The CDR3 coding sequence is TGCGCCAGCAGCCAAGATTTTTCGGGACAGGGGGCTTTCTACGAGCAGTACGTC. Its protein product is CASSQDFSGQGAFYEQYV.

This clonotype was counted only a few times. The V and J genes are TRBV20-1 and TRBJ1-6, with 7 bases identical to TRBD1. With 6 bases clipped from V and 5 bases from J, the junction kept 7 bases outside the gene matches. There are 14 residues in the CDR3. CDR1 DFQATT and CDR2 SNEGSKA come from the germline V gene (reference sequence). CDR3 DNA sequence: TGCAGTGCAATACAGGGGCACAATAATTCACCCCTCCACTTT. Protein product: CSAIQGHNNSPLHF.

There are many counts of this clonotype. The gene calls are TRBV12-3 or TRBV12-4 and TRBJ1-2, with D perhaps TRBD1 (6 bases). Trimming removed 4 bases at V and 0 bases at J, with 18 bases between. The CDR3 length is 17 residues. The CDR3 nucleotides read TGTGCCAGCAGTTCGATTCCCGGGACACGGGCTAACTATGGCTACACCTTC. It yields the protein CASSSIPGTRANYGYTF.

This clonotype was counted a few times. The rearrangement joins TRBV7-9 to TRBJ2-4; the match to TRBD2 covers 13 bases. The V and J ends lost 3 bases and 4 bases, in that order; junction bases with no gene match: 3. This CDR3 has 16 residues. Germline CDR1 and CDR2: SEHNR and FQNEAQ (reference sequence). DNA for the CDR3: TGTGCCAGCAGCTTTCCGGGACTAGCGGGGAAAAACATTCAGTACTTC. Translated: CASSFPGLAGKNIQYF.

V and J are TRBV5-4 and TRBJ2-1; TRBD2 matches at 11 bases. Germline V CDR1 and CDR2: SGHNT, YYREEE (reference sequence). J gave up 6 bases and V 4 bases, and 6 bases lay outside the gene matches. The CDR3 is made up of 15 amino acids. The CDR3 is CASSPRLAGRNEQFF. DNA for the CDR3: TGTGCCAGCAGCCCGAGACTAGCGGGGCGCAATGAGCAGTTCTTC. Supplemented by reference TRBV5-4 and TRBJ2-1, the full variable domain reads ETGVTQSPTHLIKTRGQQVTLRCSSQSGHNTVSWYQQALGQGPQFIFQYYREEENGRGNFPPRFSGLQFPNYSSELNVNALELDDSALYLCASSPRLAGRNEQFFGPGTRLTVL.

This clonotype was counted ten times or more. V usage is TRBV4-1 and J usage is TRBJ1-5; maybe TRBD1 (6 bases). The CDR3 totals 12 residues. V was trimmed by 1 base and J by 9 bases, leaving 7 bases between them. The germline CDR1 and CDR2 sequences are MGHRA and YSYEKL. The CDR3 coding sequence is TGCGCCAGCAGCCAAGTAGGGGGGCCCCAGCATTTT. The encoded protein is CASSQVGGPQHF.

This clonotype was observed a handful of times. The V call is TRBV12-3 or TRBV12-4, the J call TRBJ1-2; D is perhaps TRBD1 (6 bases). V was shortened by 5 bases and J by 8 bases, with 21 bases between the two germline ends. The CDR3 contains 15 residues. This CDR3 is CASSERNRVVNGYTF. The DNA of the CDR3 is TGTGCCAGCAGTGAGAGAAACAGGGTTGTAAACGGCTACACCTTC.